Shown below are 13 T cell receptor beta chains from a single sample sequenced in a study of blood T cell repertoires in COVID-19. Generated by immunoSEQ multiplex PCR, the TCRdb table keeps only in-frame clones and is missing some. The table includes approximately 350,000 clones, around 83% detected once. Sequenced material: peripheral blood. Receptor source: a man aged 25 to 40 with active or convalescent COVID-19.

This rearrangement joins TRBV6-2 or TRBV6-3 to TRBJ1-2; D is unresolved. The V gene's germline CDR1 is MNHEY and CDR2 SVGEGT. The CDR3 loop spans 15 amino acids. With 3 bases removed from V and 0 bases from J, the gap between germline ends came to 11 bases. DNA for the CDR3: TGTGCCAGCAGTTATCGCTTGGGAGCTAACTATGGCTACACCTTC. Translating it yields CASSYRLGANYGYTF.

In DNA form, the CDR3 reads TGTGCCAGCAGCTTAGGGGTCCGGGGGGGGACGGAAAAACTGTTTTTT. As protein: CASSLGVRGGTEKLFF. The rearrangement joins TRBV11-2 to TRBJ1-4, with D perhaps TRBD1 (5 bases). The germline V gene encodes CDR1 SGHAT and CDR2 FQNNGV. V was cut by 1 base and J by 8 bases, with 17 bases left in between. This CDR3 spans 16 amino acids.

The chain has TRBV19 and TRBJ2-1; 7 bases align to TRBD2. The CDR3 contains 14 residues. Looked up from germline, CDR1 is LNHDA and CDR2 is SQIVND (reference sequence). V shed 6 bases, J shed 5 bases, and the junction held 7 bases outside the gene matches. CDR3 amino acids: CASRVQRDDNEQFF. The CDR3 coding sequence is TGTGCCAGTAGGGTTCAGCGGGACGACAATGAGCAGTTCTTC.

The V call is TRBV2, the J call TRBJ2-2; D ambiguous. The V gene lost 5 bases and the J gene lost 6 bases, with 4 bases spanning the gap. Per the germline V gene, CDR1 is SNHLY and CDR2 is FYNNEI. The CDR3 is 11 amino acids. The CDR3 reads CASSLSGELFF. The CDR3 coding sequence is TGTGCCAGCAGTCTCTCCGGGGAGCTGTTTTTT.

This clone was counted a few times. The rearrangement links TRBV3-1 (or the pseudogene TRBV3-2) to TRBJ2-7, with D perhaps matching TRBD2 (5 bases). CDR3 length equals 12 residues. V was clipped by 7 bases and J by 5 bases, with 12 bases between them. Germline lookup yields CDR1 LGHDT and CDR2 YNNKEL (reference sequence). CDR3 bases: TGTGCCAGCAACCGGGCCGGGAACGAGCAGTACTTC. It translates to CASNRAGNEQYF.

The gene calls are TRBV24-1 and TRBJ2-1, with 9 bases lining up with TRBD2. The V gene end was trimmed by 5 bases and the J gene end by 4 bases; junction bases not matched to a gene: 11. The CDR3 runs 17 residues. Germline V gene data show CDR1 as KGHDR and CDR2 as SFDVKD. The CDR3 DNA reads TGTGCCACCAGTGGGTTTAGCGGGGGTCGAGTTTACAATGAGCAGTTCTTC. Residues: CATSGFSGGRVYNEQFF.

V gene TRBV7-8 combines with J gene TRBJ2-2; 9 positions match TRBD2. The CDR3 spans 16 residues. Looked up from germline, CDR1 is SGHVS and CDR2 is FQNEAQ. With V trimmed by 2 bases and J by 1 base, 2 bases remained unmatched. CDR3 DNA: TGTGCCAGCAGCTTATATAGCGGGGGGAACACCGGGGAGCTGTTTTTT. Its translation is CASSLYSGGNTGELFF. The full variable domain, rest sourced from reference TRBV7-8 and TRBJ2-2, is GAGVSQSPRYKVAKRGQDVALRCDPISGHVSLFWYQQALGQGPEFLTYFQNEAQLDKSGLPSDRFFAERPEGSVSTLKIQRTQQEDSAVYLCASSLYSGGNTGELFFGEGSRLTVL.

The chain employs TRBV27 and TRBJ2-7, with TRBD1 matching 7 bases. With 5 bases clipped from V and 4 bases from J, the junction kept 11 bases outside the gene matches. CDR1 is MNHEY and CDR2 is SMNVEV in the germline V gene (reference sequence). The CDR3 totals 15 residues. For the CDR3, the DNA is TGTGCCAGCAGTAGAACAGGGGATTCCAGATACGAGCAGTACTTC. Amino acids: CASSRTGDSRYEQYF.

This sequence joins TRBV5-4 and TRBJ1-2; the D is unclear. CDR1 is SGHNT and CDR2 is YYREEE in the germline V gene (reference sequence). V was pared by 2 bases and J by 6 bases, with 11 bases between. The CDR3 consists of 13 residues. The CDR3 spells CASSFDFGDGYTF. The DNA for the CDR3 is TGTGCCAGCAGCTTCGACTTCGGAGATGGCTACACCTTC.

V usage is TRBV29-1 and J usage is TRBJ2-7, with D unresolved. The CDR3 loop spans 12 amino acids. CDR1 is SQVTM, CDR2 ANQGSEA, per germline. V was shortened by 4 bases and J by 4 bases, with 11 bases between the two germline ends. CDR3 sequence (DNA): TGCAGCGTTGTTAGCAAGTCATACGAGCAGTACTTC. Its translation: CSVVSKSYEQYF.

The chain has TRBV7-8 and TRBJ2-7; D not resolved. Trimming left V 5 bases short and J 5 bases short, with 13 bases between. Germline values: CDR1 SGHVS, CDR2 FQNEAQ. CDR3 length: 13 residues. The CDR3, as DNA: TGTGCCAGCAGCCCCAGTGGTTTAAACGAGCAGTACTTC. It codes for CASSPSGLNEQYF.

V usage is TRBV19 and J usage is TRBJ2-1; D perhaps matches TRBD2 (6 bases). Germline CDR1 reads LNHDA; CDR2 reads SQIVND (reference sequence). There are 13 residues in the CDR3. The V gene lost 3 bases and the J gene lost 10 bases, with 13 bases spanning the gap. In nucleotides, the CDR3 is TGTGCCAGTAGTATTTTGGAGGGCAGCGAGCAGTTCTTC. Its translation: CASSILEGSEQFF.

The chain uses TRBV27 and TRBJ2-1; D gene unclear. The CDR3 totals 16 residues. Trimming took off 6 bases at V and 5 bases at J, with 20 bases between the two ends. Germline V lookup: CDR1 MNHEY, CDR2 SMNVEV (reference sequence). CDR3 sequence (DNA): TGTGCCAGCAGCGCCGGGTCCCCCGCTGGAAACAATGAGCAGTTCTTC. It yields the protein CASSAGSPAGNNEQFF.